This passage covers 11 T cell receptor beta chains from one sample sequenced in a study of blood T cell repertoires in COVID-19. The assay was immunoSEQ multiplex PCR, and TCRdb's table has in-frame clones only and misses some. This sample has roughly 250,000 clones; around 87% occur once, and the top ten carry under 2%. Material for sequencing was PBMCs or T cells enriched from blood (not recorded which). The source is a woman in her fifties or sixties who had recovered from COVID-19.

The chain joins TRBV10-1 to TRBJ2-5; D is ambiguous. Germline V CDR1 and CDR2: WNHNN, SYGVQD (reference sequence). V was clipped by 2 bases and J by 1 base, with 8 bases between them. The CDR3 totals 14 residues. CDR3 sequence (DNA): TGCGCCAGCAGTGAGGGGCCCTTCCAAGAGACCCAGTACTTC. Translation: CASSEGPFQETQYF.

CDR3 DNA: TGTGCCAGCAGCTCCTACGGTGGGCGGAACACTGAAGCTTTCTTT. Translating gives CASSSYGGRNTEAFF. The chain recombines TRBV11-2 with TRBJ1-1, with D hard to call. Trimming removed 4 bases from V and 1 base from J, with 13 bases in between. This CDR3 is built from 15 residues. Germline loops: CDR1 SGHAT, CDR2 FQNNGV.

This clone was recorded only once. The chain has TRBV5-6 and TRBJ1-3; D perhaps matches TRBD1 (5 bases). The germline CDR1 and CDR2 sequences are SGHDT and YYEEEE. The CDR3 contains 15 residues. Trimming stripped 6 bases from V and 0 bases from J, with 13 bases between. The CDR3 DNA reads as TGTGCCAGCAACCCACGGGGGATCTCTGGAAACACCATATATTTT. It translates to CASNPRGISGNTIYF.

This clone showed up just a few times. This chain links TRBV4-1 with TRBJ1-5; possible D gene TRBD1, 6 bases. Germline V gene data show CDR1 as MGHRA and CDR2 as YSYEKL. The CDR3 extends over 16 amino acids. Deletions cut 0 bases from V and 4 bases from J, with 13 bases between. This CDR3 reads CASSQEGALRNQPQHF. As DNA, the CDR3 is TGCGCCAGCAGCCAAGAGGGGGCACTGAGAAATCAGCCCCAGCATTTT.

The chain recombines TRBV18 with TRBJ2-7, with 9 bases matching TRBD1. The V gene end was trimmed by 5 bases and the J gene end by 3 bases; junction bases not matched to a gene: 11. The germline CDR1 and CDR2 sequences are KGHSH and LQKENI. The CDR3 is 16 amino acids. The CDR3 loop is CASSVSVGQGNYEQYF. Here the CDR3 DNA reads TGTGCCAGCTCAGTTTCGGTCGGACAGGGGAACTACGAGCAGTACTTC.

Only a few counts were recorded for this clone. The rearrangement joins TRBV5-1 to TRBJ1-1; 7 bases match TRBD1. Germline loops: CDR1 SGHRS, CDR2 YFSETQ. The CDR3 has 17 amino acids. J gave up 0 bases and V 5 bases, and 13 bases lay outside the gene matches. CDR3 in DNA: TGCGCCAGCAGGGGCGGGACAGCAACCCCTTTGAACACTGAAGCTTTCTTT. The encoded protein is CASRGGTATPLNTEAFF.

The chain is built from TRBV14 and TRBJ1-1; D unclear. Germline CDR1 reads SGHDN; CDR2 reads FVKESK. The CDR3 length is 12 residues. Trimming took off 5 bases at V and 11 bases at J, with 15 bases between the two ends. This chain's CDR3 is CASSVSGLAAFF. The CDR3 nucleotides are TGTGCCAGCAGCGTATCCGGACTGGCGGCTTTCTTT.

The V call is TRBV18, the J call TRBJ2-5; 14 nucleotides line up with TRBD2. CDR1 is KGHSH, CDR2 LQKENI, per germline. The CDR3 sequence is 16 residues long. The J segment lost 4 bases and the V segment lost 6 bases, leaving 7 bases of the junction unmatched. The CDR3 DNA follows: TGTGCCAGCTCTACGGGACTAGCGGGAGTAGGAGAGACCCAGTACTTC. It specifies CASSTGLAGVGETQYF.

The sample holds one count of this clone. The gene calls are TRBV5-1 and TRBJ2-5; TRBD1 matches 9 bases. CDR1 is SGHRS and CDR2 is YFSETQ in the germline V gene. This CDR3 spans 15 amino acids. With V trimmed by 2 bases and J by 5 bases, 7 bases remained unmatched. CDR3 region: CASSLLGQGQETQYF. CDR3 sequence (DNA): TGCGCCAGCAGCTTACTGGGACAGGGCCAGGAGACCCAGTACTTC.

The chain combines TRBV5-1 with TRBJ2-3, with 11 nucleotides matching TRBD2. V was pared by 2 bases and J by 2 bases, with 7 bases of the junction left unmatched. The CDR3 loop spans 17 amino acids. Looked up from germline, CDR1 is SGHRS and CDR2 is YFSETQ. The DNA of the CDR3 is TGCGCCAGCAGCTTTTCCTTAGCGGGAGGGTACACAGATACGCAGTATTTT. It encodes CASSFSLAGGYTDTQYF. The full variable domain, with the rest looked up from reference TRBV5-1 and TRBJ2-3, is KAGVTQTPRYLIKTRGQQVTLSCSPISGHRSVSWYQQTPGQGLQFLFEYFSETQRNKGNFPGRFSGRQFSNSRSEMNVSTLELGDSALYLCASSFSLAGGYTDTQYFGPGTRLTVL.

The V and J genes are TRBV7-9 and TRBJ2-7; TRBD2 matches 9 bases. Germline V gene data show CDR1 as SEHNR and CDR2 as FQNEAQ (reference sequence). V lost 7 bases, J lost 6 bases, and 7 bases stayed unmatched. The CDR3 is 13 residues long. DNA of the CDR3: TGTGCCAGCACAGGGACTAGCAGGATCGAGCAGTACTTC. Translating it yields CASTGTSRIEQYF.